A few counts support the clone carrying this TCR beta chain. The antigen remains undetermined. The sample comes from a study of identical twins. Points from the study as a whole: Memory repertoires lacked the insertion deficit that abundant cord blood beta clonotypes showed. Among monozygotic twins, out-of-frame TCR alpha sharing exceeded what models predicted.

TCRdb used MiXCR to reprocess the 5' RACE reads, holding one entry per CDR3 protein. This sample yields 550,000 to 700,000 distinct CDR3 sequences, of which around 21% are seen a single time; more than 4% belongs to the top ten. Germline lookup yields CDR1 LGHDT and CDR2 YNNKEL (reference sequence). The CDR3 has 17 residues. V dropped 4 bases and J dropped 2 bases, with 19 bases sitting between them. The data also belong to a second study, concerning T cells expressing NK-cell markers. As that study records: About six donors carried dominant NKG2C+ clonotypes that made up roughly 1.0-7.5% of their CD8+ T cells.

The specimen sequenced was PBMCs. This clonotype was sampled from a young woman in good health. The rearrangement joins TRBV3-1 to TRBJ2-3; D not certain. CDR3 in amino acids: CASSRAIETGYTDTQYF. The CDR3 nucleotides read TGTGCCAGCAGCCGCGCCATTGAGACTGGATACACAGATACGCAGTATTTT.